These 22 T cell receptor beta chains came from one sample sequenced in a study of Graves' ophthalmopathy and Graves' hyperthyroidism. RNA transcripts yielded amplified TCR beta CDR3 regions. The first-round RT-PCR employed HTBI primers together with the Qiagen OneStep RT-PCR kit. A multiplex PCR was then performed as the second round. TCRdb fed the multiplex PCR reads into MiXCR, producing one record per CDR3 protein. The sample contains fewer than 650,000 distinct CDR3 sequences, approximately 22% of which appear only once. The sequenced sample was peripheral blood. All receptors come from a woman aged 18-29 years with stable Graves' hyperthyroidism. Some clones in this sample may be carry-over from other donors' samples.

Ten or more counts support this clonotype. The chain combines TRBV15 with TRBJ2-7; D unclear. Germline V lookup: CDR1 LNHNV, CDR2 YYDKDF (reference sequence). V was clipped by 0 bases and J by 0 bases, with 3 bases between them. The CDR3 covers 13 residues. CDR3 coding DNA: TGTGCCACCAGCAGAGAGGGCTCCTACGAGCAGTACTTC. Translating it yields CATSREGSYEQYF.

This chain links TRBV7-2 with TRBJ2-7; 9 nucleotides agree with TRBD2. V shed 4 bases and J 2 bases; nucleotides not matched to a gene: 6. Germline V lookup: CDR1 SGHTA, CDR2 FQGNSA. The CDR3 is 15 amino acids. The CDR3 sequence is CASSSHAGGPYEQYF. The CDR3 DNA sequence: TGTGCCAGCAGCTCCCACGCGGGGGGGCCCTACGAGCAGTACTTC.

This clonotype occurred many times. The J gene is TRBJ1-2, the V gene TRBV12-3 or TRBV12-4, with a tentative D call TRBD1 (6 bases). The CDR3 has 17 amino acids. Trimming shortened V by 8 bases and J by 6 bases, and 28 bases separated the two germline ends. The CDR3 loop is CASASSGWGGEAHGYTF. The CDR3 DNA sequence: TGTGCCAGCGCTAGCTCAGGTTGGGGGGGCGAAGCCCATGGCTACACCTTC.

This clonotype came up many times. The chain recombines TRBV28 with TRBJ1-1; D gene uncertain. With 8 bases removed from V and 0 bases from J, the gap between germline ends came to 10 bases. The CDR3 consists of 13 residues. Germline assignment: CDR1 MDHEN and CDR2 SYDVKM. CDR3 residues: CASALLMNTEAFF. CDR3 DNA: TGTGCCAGCGCATTACTTATGAACACTGAAGCTTTCTTT.

This clonotype was found many times. The V and J genes are TRBV9 and TRBJ1-1; D is uncertain. This CDR3 spans 14 amino acids. Germline CDR1 is SGDLS and CDR2 is YYNGEE. The V and J ends lost 1 base and 6 bases respectively, with 13 bases between them. The CDR3 protein is CASSVRPMRAEAFF. CDR3 nucleotide sequence: TGTGCCAGCAGCGTAAGGCCGATGCGGGCTGAAGCTTTCTTT.

This clonotype was counted at least ten times. The CDR3 here is CASSTRQGSTIYF. In nucleotides, the CDR3 is TGTGCCAGCAGCACCAGACAGGGGTCCACCATATATTTT. The V call is TRBV11-2, the J call TRBJ1-3, with 8 nucleotides matching TRBD1. CDR3 size: 13 residues. In germline, CDR1 is SGHAT, CDR2 FQNNGV. Trimming cost V 5 bases and J 9 bases; bases outside gene matches: 6.

This clonotype came up a few times. The chain combines TRBV2 with TRBJ2-2; D is unclear. The V and J ends lost 10 bases and 1 base respectively, with 10 bases between them. The CDR3 has 13 amino acids. Per the germline V gene, CDR1 is SNHLY and CDR2 is FYNNEI. The CDR3 DNA reads as TGTGCCACCCAAGGCCTGAACACCGGGGAGCTGTTTTTT. Amino acids: CATQGLNTGELFF. The variable domain in full, completed from reference TRBV2 and TRBJ2-2, reads EPEVTQTPSHQVTQMGQEVILRCVPISNHLYFYWYRQILGQKVEFLVSFYNNEISEKSEIFDDQFSVERPDGSNFTLKIRSTKLEDSAMYFCATQGLNTGELFFGEGSRLTVL.

The chain uses TRBV28 and TRBJ1-2; D not certain. CDR3 length equals 13 residues. Trimming pared 8 bases from V and 0 bases from J, leaving 10 bases between. Germline V gene sequence: CDR1 MDHEN, CDR2 SYDVKM. Here the CDR3 DNA reads TGTGCCAGCCGCGAGGCTGCTAACTATGGCTACACCTTC. This gives the protein CASREAANYGYTF.

This clonotype was seen once. This chain links TRBV29-1 with TRBJ2-5, with 8 bases fitting TRBD1. Germline CDR1 reads SQVTM; CDR2 reads ANQGSEA. The J segment lost 4 bases and the V segment lost 4 bases, leaving 5 bases of the junction unmatched. This CDR3 comprises 13 residues. CDR3 region: CSVGTGISETQYF. CDR3 bases: TGCAGCGTTGGGACAGGGATATCAGAGACCCAGTACTTC.

Only a few counts were recorded for this clonotype. The V call is TRBV2, the J call TRBJ2-5; D may be TRBD2 (7 bases). Trimming took off 4 bases at V and 1 base at J, with 16 bases between the two ends. The germline V gene has CDR1 SNHLY and CDR2 FYNNEI. CDR3 size: 16 residues. The CDR3 DNA sequence: TGTGCCAGCAGTGCGGCTAACGGGGGGCCCCAAGAGACCCAGTACTTC. Amino acids: CASSAANGGPQETQYF. The whole variable domain, filled in from reference TRBV2 and TRBJ2-5, reads EPEVTQTPSHQVTQMGQEVILRCVPISNHLYFYWYRQILGQKVEFLVSFYNNEISEKSEIFDDQFSVERPDGSNFTLKIRSTKLEDSAMYFCASSAANGGPQETQYFGPGTRLLVL.

The chain couples TRBV6-1 to TRBJ2-4; TRBD2 might be the D (6 bases). From germline, CDR1 is MNHNS and CDR2 SASEGT. CDR3 length: 14 residues. V dropped 6 bases and J dropped 4 bases, with 13 bases sitting between them. DNA of the CDR3: TGTGCCAGCAGCGGGTGGGAGGCGAAAAACATTCAGTACTTC. It yields the protein CASSGWEAKNIQYF.

This clonotype occurred many times. The chain joins TRBV12-3 or TRBV12-4 to TRBJ1-2; 7 bases are a match to TRBD1. CDR3 length equals 17 residues. The V gene end was trimmed by 8 bases and the J gene end by 6 bases; junction bases not matched to a gene: 21. CDR3 amino acids: CASQRSRQGFRENGYTF. CDR3 nucleotides: TGTGCCAGCCAACGGAGCAGACAGGGCTTTAGGGAGAATGGCTACACCTTC.

In this sample, this clonotype turned up many times. V usage is TRBV25-1 and J usage is TRBJ2-7; 9 bases agree with TRBD2. The CDR3 is made up of 14 amino acids. V trimming: 3 bases; J trimming: 4 bases; junction bases outside the gene matches: 4. Germline V gene sequence: CDR1 MGHDK, CDR2 SYGVNS. This CDR3 is CASSETSGRYEQYF. As DNA, the CDR3 is TGTGCCAGCAGTGAGACTAGCGGAAGGTACGAGCAGTACTTC.

The rearrangement uses TRBV19 and TRBJ1-1; possibly TRBD1 for D (6 bases). Germline V lookup: CDR1 LNHDA, CDR2 SQIVND (reference sequence). The CDR3 length is 15 residues. V lost 4 bases, J lost 7 bases, and 19 bases lay in between. DNA of the CDR3: TGTGCCAGTAGTAACCAAGGGACATCGCAGAATGAAGCTTTCTTT. Its translation: CASSNQGTSQNEAFF.

This clonotype was seen only a few times. The V gene is TRBV11-2, the J gene TRBJ1-1; D remains ambiguous. The CDR3 is 13 residues long. Germline values: CDR1 SGHAT, CDR2 FQNNGV. The V end lost 5 bases, the J end lost 3 bases, and 10 bases lay between the germline ends. CDR3 DNA sequence: TGTGCCAGCAGCCCATTTCTTGACACTGAAGCTTTCTTT. This translates into CASSPFLDTEAFF.

This clonotype came up many times. J is TRBJ1-1 and V is TRBV6-2 or TRBV6-3; D call uncertain. Germline lookup yields CDR1 MNHEY and CDR2 SVGEGT. The V gene lost 8 bases and the J gene lost 1 base, with 17 bases spanning the gap. This CDR3 region has 15 residues. CDR3 bases: TGTGCCAGCGGTCCCCGGTGGGAGAGGAACACTGAAGCTTTCTTT. Its protein is CASGPRWERNTEAFF.

This chain joins TRBV19 and TRBJ1-1; D uncertain. CDR1 is LNHDA and CDR2 is SQIVND in the germline V gene (reference sequence). V was cut by 3 bases and J by 0 bases, with 11 bases left in between. CDR3 length: 15 amino acids. This CDR3 is CASSIFWDMNTEAFF. Written as DNA, the CDR3 is TGTGCCAGTAGTATTTTTTGGGATATGAACACTGAAGCTTTCTTT.

On this clonotype: One end of the junction does not line up with germline, which may come from a read error. V gene TRBV28 combines with J gene TRBJ2-2; 9 bases agree with TRBD1. CDR1 and CDR2 (germline): MDHEN, SYDVKM. The CDR3 is made up of 16 amino acids. The CDR3 bases are TGTGCCAGCAGTGGGAGGACAGGGGTTGGCACCGGGGAGCTGCTTTTT. Translating it yields CASSGRTGVGTGELLF.

Details on this clonotype: This clone may be a read error of a much larger clone one base away. V and J are TRBV19 and TRBJ2-5, with a weak D call TRBD2 (5 bases). The CDR3 is 13 residues long. Per the germline V gene, CDR1 is LNHDA and CDR2 is SQIVND (reference sequence). The CDR3 DNA is TGTGCCAGTAGTCGACTATTTCAAGAGACCAAGTACTTC. This codes for CASSRLFQETKYF.

This clonotype was seen ten or more times. The chain couples TRBV20-1 to TRBJ2-5, with TRBD2 as a possible D gene (7 bases). With 6 bases removed from V and 5 bases from J, the gap between germline ends came to 22 bases. Germline V CDR1 and CDR2: DFQATT, SNEGSKA (reference sequence). The CDR3 has 15 amino acids. The CDR3 here is CSATPGRGAWETQYF. The CDR3 DNA reads as TGCAGTGCCACCCCAGGACGGGGGGCGTGGGAGACCCAGTACTTC.

The gene calls are TRBV6-5 and TRBJ1-1; D ambiguous. V shed 0 bases and J shed 11 bases, with 10 bases lying between them. There are 12 residues in the CDR3. From germline, CDR1 is MNHEY and CDR2 SVGAGI. In DNA form, the CDR3 reads TGTGCCAGCAGTTACTCGGGTGGGGTGGCTTTCTTT. It yields the protein CASSYSGGVAFF.

In the case of this clonotype: Given a much more abundant clone one base away, this may be a read error. This chain connects TRBV7-3 to TRBJ2-5; D not certain. The V and J ends lost 0 bases and 1 base respectively, with 9 bases between them. CDR3 length: 15 residues. The germline V gene encodes CDR1 SGHTA and CDR2 FQGTGA. Here the CDR3 DNA reads TGTGCCAGCAGCTTAACCCCGGGCAGCCAAGAGACCCAGTACTTC. Translating gives CASSLTPGSQETQYF.